This record covers a single T cell receptor (beta chain). Its antigen remains unidentified. This entry belongs to a study of T cell responses to AZD1222 COVID-19 vaccine. Study background: Pooled in the analysis were second doses at about 4 or about 12 weeks.

The study, taken as a whole, reports: Close to half of all spike-specific TCRs reportedly target regions of the variants that are unmutated. Only 5 or 6 individuals given AZD1222 were seropositive at baseline. The donor cohort was predominantly white British with a female majority, and clonal diversity may have been underestimated.

This CDR3 contains 15 residues. V lost 6 bases to trimming and J lost 4 bases; unmatched junction nucleotides: 5. CDR1 and CDR2 (germline): SEHNR, FQNEAQ (reference sequence). This table comes from immunoSEQ multiplex PCR, and its TCRdb copy is limited to in-frame clones, with some not included. The profile covers 90,000 to 150,000 clones, with 85% to 90% appearing a single time and roughly 12% taken by the ten largest. The sequences come from peripheral blood, collected on day 0 of AZD1222 vaccination. The TCR originated in an adult in good health. The V gene is TRBV7-9, the J gene TRBJ2-1, with 11 bases that match TRBD2. CDR3 nucleotides: TGTGCCAGCAGGGGGGGACTAGCGGAATACAATGAGCAGTTCTTC. Translating it yields CASRGGLAEYNEQFF.